A selection of T cell receptor beta chains follows, all from one sample in a study of T-cell memory formation after mild COVID-19. TCRdb reprocessed the 5' RACE reads with MiXCR, giving one entry per CDR3 protein. The sample holds hundreds of thousands of distinct CDR3 sequences, roughly 18% seen once. Source material: PBMCs or a T cell subset sorted from them (not recorded which). The receptors derive from a man aged 18 to 35 who had mild COVID-19 (a few samples of this study predate the infection). Cell type and time point are not known. Each CDR3 is given with its conserved first and last residue. A D gene is named only where the DNA matches it firmly. Size is omitted from some rows. Given values are once, few, many or a class for expanded clones.

clone size | J gene | V gene | D gene | CDR3 DNA | CDR3 protein
. | TRBJ1-6 | TRBV7-3 | TRBD1 | TGTGCCAGCAGCTTTTCGGGACAGCTTAATTCACCCCTCCACTTT | CASSFSGQLNSPLHF
few | TRBJ2-5 | TRBV7-2 | TRBD2 | TGTGCCAGCAGCTTAGGCGGGGGGCCGGGGACCCAGTACTTC | CASSLGGGPGTQYF
. | TRBJ2-5 | TRBV20-1 | TRBD1 | TGCAGTGCTAGGGGGGACAGCCAAGAGACCCAGTACTTC | CSARGDSQETQYF
many | TRBJ1-1 | TRBV18 | . | TGTGCCAGCTCACCGCCCGTGCGGAAAGAAGCTTTCTTT | CASSPPVRKEAFF
few | TRBJ2-3 | TRBV4-2 | TRBD2 | TGTGCCAGCAGCCAGGAAAACATGGGACTAGCGGGAGGGGATACGCAGTATTTT | CASSQENMGLAGGDTQYF
few | TRBJ2-2 | TRBV4-3 | . | TGCGCCAGCAGCCAAGATTACCGGATAAACACCGGGGAGCTGTTTTTT | CASSQDYRINTGELFF
. | TRBJ2-7 | TRBV7-9 | TRBD1 | TGTGCCAGCAGCCCCAAGGGCGGGACAGGTATCTCCTACGAGCAGTACTTC | CASSPKGGTGISYEQYF
. | TRBJ1-2 | TRBV7-9 | . | TGTGCCAGCAGCTTCGCAGGGGATTTGGACTATGGCTACACCTTC | CASSFAGDLDYGYTF
few | TRBJ1-5 | TRBV20-1 | . | TGCAGTGCTCGGGGGGGGACTATAAGCAATCAGCCCCAGCATTTT | CSARGGTISNQPQHF
few | TRBJ1-4 | TRBV4-1 | . | TGCGCCAGCAGCCAAGGTCGAGCTAATGAAAAACTGTTTTTT | CASSQGRANEKLFF
. | TRBJ1-2 | TRBV2 | . | TGTGCCAGCAGCGCCCCTCGGGGGCAGGGGAGCTATGGCTACACCTTC | CASSAPRGQGSYGYTF
. | TRBJ1-1 | TRBV7-3 | . | TGTGCCAGCAGGGAGGACATTCAGAACACTGAAGCTTTCTTT | CASREDIQNTEAFF
few | TRBJ1-5 | TRBV7-2 | . | TGTGCCAGCAGCTTTCGTTCAGGATTAGGCAATCAGCCCCAGCATTTT | CASSFRSGLGNQPQHF
few | TRBJ2-2 | TRBV6-1 | . | TGTGCCAGCAGTTCAGGACGTTTCCTGGGCACCGGGGAGCTGTTTTTT | CASSSGRFLGTGELFF
. | TRBJ2-2 | TRBV19 | . | TGTGCCAGTAGTATAGGGACCGGGGAGCTGTTTTTT | CASSIGTGELFF
. | TRBJ1-5 | TRBV20-1 | . | TGCAGTGCTAGAGACCCTGGCAGCAATCAGCCCCAGCATTTT | CSARDPGSNQPQHF
. | TRBJ2-5 | TRBV15 | . | TGTGCCACCAGCAGAGATCAAGGGGGGCAAGAGACCCAGTACTTC | CATSRDQGGQETQYF
. | TRBJ2-7 | TRBV6-2/TRBV6-3 | . | TGTGCCAGCACCCTATCACCGGGGGGCCCCTACGAGCAGTACTTC | CASTLSPGGPYEQYF
few | TRBJ1-1 | TRBV29-1 | . | TGCAGCTCGGGGGAGGGCACTGAAGCTTTCTTT | CSSGEGTEAFF
many | TRBJ2-2 | TRBV7-2 | TRBD2 | TGTGCCAGCAGCGCGGGACTAGCCTCCGGGGAGCTGTTTTTT | CASSAGLASGELFF
few | TRBJ1-5 | TRBV7-2 | . | TGTGCCAGCAGCTTAGTATGGGGACAGCCCCAGCATTTT | CASSLVWGQPQHF
. | TRBJ2-7 | TRBV7-6 | . | TGTGCCAGCAGGGGGGGGGCGGCCTACGAGCAGTACTTC | CASRGGAAYEQYF
. | TRBJ2-2 | TRBV5-5 | . | TGTGCCAGCAGCTTGTACGCGACAGGAGAGGCCGGGGAGCTGTTTTTT | CASSLYATGEAGELFF
. | TRBJ1-2 | TRBV6-5 | . | TGTGCCAGCAGGGCCCTACAGGGTTCGAGGGGCTACACCTTC | CASRALQGSRGYTF
many | TRBJ2-3 | TRBV6-4 | TRBD2 | TGTGCCAGCAGTGACGGGACTAGCGGCACAGATACGCAGTATTTT | CASSDGTSGTDTQYF
few | TRBJ1-2 | TRBV28 | . | TGTGCCAGCAGATTGGTGACAGGTCGCTATGGCTACACCTTC | CASRLVTGRYGYTF
. | TRBJ2-3 | TRBV11-3 | . | TGTGCCAGCAGCGCGACGGTGGATACGCAGTATTTT | CASSATVDTQYF
. | TRBJ2-1 | TRBV7-2 | . | TGTGCCAGCAGCTTAGGACCGGGGACCTACAATGAGCAGTTCTTC | CASSLGPGTYNEQFF
. | TRBJ1-1 | TRBV5-1 | . | TGCGCCAGCAGCAATGACGGGGACACTGAAGCTTTCTTT | CASSNDGDTEAFF
few | TRBJ1-4 | TRBV4-3 | . | TGCGCCAGCAGCCAAGGAAACAGATATAATGAAAAACTGTTTTTT | CASSQGNRYNEKLFF
. | TRBJ2-6 | TRBV5-4 | . | TGTGCCAGCAGCTGGGGATTCTCTGGGGCCAACGTCCTGACTTTC | CASSWGFSGANVLTF
. | TRBJ1-3 | TRBV10-3 | . | TGTGCCATCAGTGAAGATTCTGGAAACACCATATATTTT | CAISEDSGNTIYF
few | TRBJ1-5 | TRBV7-3 | TRBD1 | TGTGCCAGCAGCTTAAGCCGACAGGGCGGCAATCAGCCCCAGCATTTT | CASSLSRQGGNQPQHF
few | TRBJ2-3 | TRBV20-1 | TRBD2 | TGCAGTGCTAGCGGGGGGGCCGGAGACACAGATACGCAGTATTTT | CSASGGAGDTDTQYF
few | TRBJ1-5 | TRBV12-3/TRBV12-4 | . | TGTGCCAGCAGTGCCGTCGCGGGAGTTACTCAGCCCCAGCATTTT | CASSAVAGVTQPQHF